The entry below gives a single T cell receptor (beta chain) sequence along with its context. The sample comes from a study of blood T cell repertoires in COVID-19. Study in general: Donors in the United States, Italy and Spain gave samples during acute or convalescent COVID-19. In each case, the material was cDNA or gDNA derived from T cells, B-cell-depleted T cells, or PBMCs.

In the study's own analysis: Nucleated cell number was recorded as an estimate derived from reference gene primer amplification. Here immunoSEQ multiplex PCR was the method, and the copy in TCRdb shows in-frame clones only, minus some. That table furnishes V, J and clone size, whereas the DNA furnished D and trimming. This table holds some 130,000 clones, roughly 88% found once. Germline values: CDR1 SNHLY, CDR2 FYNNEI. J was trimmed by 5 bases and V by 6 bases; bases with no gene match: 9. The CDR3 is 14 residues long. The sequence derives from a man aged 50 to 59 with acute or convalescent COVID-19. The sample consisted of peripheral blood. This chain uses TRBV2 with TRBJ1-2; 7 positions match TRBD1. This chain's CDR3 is CASSPYAGGYGYTF. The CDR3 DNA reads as TGTGCCAGCAGCCCTTATGCAGGGGGATATGGCTACACCTTC.